Shown below are 22 T cell receptor beta chains from a single sample sequenced in a study of patients and donors after allogeneic stem cell transplantation. A single record per CDR3 protein comes from TCRdb applying MiXCR to the RT-PCR reads. The repertoire consists of approximately 430,000 distinct CDR3 sequences, with 16% occurring once and the leading ten covering about 7%. Input material: blood, either unsorted or a sorted T cell fraction (not recorded which). These receptors all stem from a human donor who was either an allogeneic HSCT recipient or a stem cell or donor lymphocyte infusion donor (not recorded which). It is not recorded whose cells these are; they may come from a transplant donor.

This clonotype was recorded a few times. The chain employs TRBV5-1 and TRBJ2-1; a weak D match, TRBD2 (5 bases). Germline V gene sequence: CDR1 SGHRS, CDR2 YFSETQ. The CDR3 extends over 16 amino acids. Trimming took off 0 bases at V and 8 bases at J, with 18 bases between the two ends. CDR3: CASSLEASFIIDEQFF. The CDR3, as DNA: TGCGCCAGCAGCTTGGAGGCTAGCTTTATTATCGATGAGCAGTTCTTC.

In regard to this clonotype: Given a much more abundant clone one base away, this may be a read error. This chain links TRBV4-3 with TRBJ1-1, with D hard to call. The germline CDR1 and CDR2 sequences are LGHNA and YSLEER. The CDR3 spans 15 residues. The CDR3 loop is CASIQVAGNSVEAFF. For the CDR3, the DNA is TGCGCCAGCATCCAAGTCGCGGGGAATTCAGTTGAAGCTTTCTTT.

The V and J genes are TRBV19 and TRBJ1-5; 8 bases line up with TRBD1. J gave up 6 bases and V 4 bases, and 8 bases lay outside the gene matches. This CDR3 comprises 15 residues. Per the germline V gene, CDR1 is LNHDA and CDR2 is SQIVND (reference sequence). The CDR3 DNA is TGTGCCAGTAGTACCCTCGACAGGGGTGGTCAGCCCCAGCATTTT. Translated: CASSTLDRGGQPQHF.

The CDR3 bases are TGCGCCAGCAGCCAAGAGTGGCGGGGGGGTTACAATGAGCAGTTCTTC. It is translated as CASSQEWRGGYNEQFF. This chain uses TRBV4-1 with TRBJ2-1; 9 bases line up with TRBD2. There are 16 residues in the CDR3. With 0 bases clipped from V and 4 bases from J, the junction kept 4 bases outside the gene matches. Germline V gene data show CDR1 as MGHRA and CDR2 as YSYEKL.

The gene calls are TRBV9 and TRBJ2-1; TRBD2 might be the D (5 bases). V lost 0 bases, J lost 0 bases, and 16 bases lay in between. Germline lookup yields CDR1 SGDLS and CDR2 YYNGEE. This CDR3 is 18 amino acids long. The CDR3: CASSVGFGRRSSYNEQFF. CDR3 in DNA: TGTGCCAGCAGCGTAGGGTTCGGGCGGAGGAGCTCCTACAATGAGCAGTTCTTC.

This clonotype was found a few times. This chain links TRBV5-6 with TRBJ2-7, with D perhaps matching TRBD2 (6 bases). This CDR3 has 15 amino acids. The germline CDR1 and CDR2 sequences are SGHDT and YYEEEE. V dropped 4 bases and J dropped 6 bases, with 20 bases sitting between them. For the CDR3, the DNA is TGTGCCAGCAGCCCTCCCAGTTTCGGGGAGGCCGAGCAGTACTTC. Protein product: CASSPPSFGEAEQYF. The full variable domain, in which reference TRBV5-6 and TRBJ2-7 provide the parts outside the CDR3, is DAGVTQSPTHLIKTRGQQVTLRCSPKSGHDTVSWYQQALGQGPQFIFQYYEEEERQRGNFPDRFSGHQFPNYSSELNVNALLLGDSALYLCASSPPSFGEAEQYFGPGTRLTVT.

This clonotype has a handful of counts. The chain employs TRBV10-3 and TRBJ1-1, with D possibly being TRBD1 (5 bases). The V gene's germline CDR1 is ENHRY and CDR2 SYGVKD. The CDR3 runs to 15 residues. V lost 2 bases to trimming and J lost 5 bases, with 15 bases between them. The CDR3 nucleotides are TGTGCCATCAGTGAGCCTTCCATGGGGGGGACTGAAGCTTTCTTT. This gives the protein CAISEPSMGGTEAFF.

This clonotype has a handful of counts. V usage is TRBV20-1 and J usage is TRBJ1-5; D not resolved. The CDR3 extends over 15 amino acids. The germline gives CDR1 DFQATT, CDR2 SNEGSKA (reference sequence). The V end was cut by 0 bases, the J end by 7 bases, with 16 bases between. The CDR3 nucleotides are TGCAGTGCTAGAGATCCGCGGGCCCCGGGGCAGCCCCAGCATTTT. Protein product: CSARDPRAPGQPQHF.

This sequence joins TRBV21-1 and TRBJ1-2; TRBD1 was called by the table and not checked on the DNA. TRBV21-1 is labeled a pseudogene. The CDR3 covers 14 residues. CDR3 protein: CASSKANRGRGYTF. In DNA form, the CDR3 reads TGTGCCAGCAGCAAAGCGAACAGGGGACGAGGCTACACCTTC.

The J gene is TRBJ1-3, the V gene TRBV5-1; TRBD1 aligns across 8 bases. Per germline, CDR1 SGHRS and CDR2 YFSETQ. With 4 bases clipped from V and 0 bases from J, the junction kept 6 bases outside the gene matches. The CDR3 is 16 residues long. DNA of the CDR3: TGCGCCAGCAGCAACGGACAGGGCTTCTCTGGAAACACCATATATTTT. As protein: CASSNGQGFSGNTIYF.

This clonotype was detected a few times. CDR3 bases: TGTGCCAGCAGCCGTAGCGGGAAGAGAGGCGGGGAGCTGTTTTTT. Its translation is CASSRSGKRGGELFF. The J gene is TRBJ2-2, the V gene TRBV2, with 8 bases lining up with TRBD2. Germline CDR1 and CDR2: SNHLY and FYNNEI. V gave up 6 bases and J gave up 7 bases; unmatched junction bases: 10. This CDR3 is 15 amino acids long. The whole variable domain, filled in from reference TRBV2 and TRBJ2-2, reads EPEVTQTPSHQVTQMGQEVILRCVPISNHLYFYWYRQILGQKVEFLVSFYNNEISEKSEIFDDQFSVERPDGSNFTLKIRSTKLEDSAMYFCASSRSGKRGGELFFGEGSRLTVL.

The chain combines TRBV11-2 with TRBJ1-2, with D unclear. V was clipped by 0 bases and J by 10 bases, with 12 bases between them. CDR1 is SGHAT and CDR2 is FQNNGV in the germline V gene. The CDR3 is 13 residues long. The CDR3 DNA is TGTGCCAGCAGCTTAGATCGGGAATGGGACTACACCTTC. This sequence encodes CASSLDREWDYTF.

The V and J genes are TRBV10-3 and TRBJ2-7; TRBD2 agrees at 13 bases. Germline trimming cut 6 bases from V and 5 bases from J; bases unmatched to any gene: 4. CDR1 is ENHRY and CDR2 is SYGVKD in the germline V gene. The CDR3 runs 14 residues. The CDR3 coding sequence is TGTGCCATCAGGGGGACTAGCGGGATCCACGAGCAGTACTTC. Protein: CAIRGTSGIHEQYF.

This clonotype appeared a few times. This sequence joins TRBV28 and TRBJ2-1, with D tentatively TRBD1 or TRBD2 (5 bases each). Germline V CDR1 and CDR2: MDHEN, SYDVKM. This CDR3 region has 18 residues. Between the trimmed V and J ends, which lost 4 bases and 3 bases, there was a span of 22 bases. The CDR3 nucleotides read TGTGCCAGCAGTTCACCCCCCTCGGGGCCACCATTCTACAATGAGCAGTTCTTC. Protein sequence: CASSSPPSGPPFYNEQFF.

The rearrangement uses TRBV29-1 and TRBJ2-3; D is unresolved. CDR3 size: 14 residues. V gave up 0 bases and J gave up 6 bases, with 13 bases separating them. CDR1 is SQVTM and CDR2 is ANQGSEA in the germline V gene. The chain's CDR3 is CSVEDRGTGDTQYF. CDR3 bases: TGCAGCGTTGAAGATAGAGGAACTGGCGATACGCAGTATTTT.

In this sample, this clonotype turned up a few times. The rearrangement links TRBV6-1 to TRBJ2-7; D may correspond to TRBD1 or TRBD2 (6 bases each). Germline V lookup: CDR1 MNHNS, CDR2 SASEGT. Trimming pared 6 bases from V and 5 bases from J, leaving 17 bases between. There are 14 residues in the CDR3. CDR3 in DNA: TGTGCCAGCAGGCGAGAGGGGGGCGGCGACGAGCAGTACTTC. It translates to CASRREGGGDEQYF.

V gene TRBV30 combines with J gene TRBJ2-7, with D maybe TRBD1 (5 bases). CDR3 length equals 15 residues. V dropped 2 bases and J dropped 1 base, with 15 bases sitting between them. Looked up from germline, CDR1 is GTSNPN and CDR2 is SVGIG (reference sequence). The CDR3 DNA is TGTGCCTGGAGTCTTACAGGCACCGGGTCCTACGAGCAGTACTTC. It translates to CAWSLTGTGSYEQYF.

J is TRBJ2-3 and V is TRBV10-2, with 13 bases fitting TRBD2. Per the germline V gene, CDR1 is WSHSY and CDR2 is SAAADI. CDR3 length: 19 residues. V gave up 7 bases and J gave up 0 bases; unmatched junction bases: 13. CDR3 in DNA: TGCGCCAGCATCAGACTAGCGGGGGGTAGAAAGAAGAGCACAGATACGCAGTATTTT. It encodes CASIRLAGGRKKSTDTQYF.

This clonotype was observed a few times. This chain links TRBV7-2 with TRBJ1-2; 7 positions match TRBD1. Germline assignment: CDR1 SGHTA and CDR2 FQGNSA. The CDR3 runs 13 residues. The trim removed 7 bases at V and 5 bases at J, leaving 7 bases unmatched. In DNA form, the CDR3 reads TGTGCCAGCACCCGACAGGGACTTTATGGCTACACCTTC. It is translated as CASTRQGLYGYTF.

V usage is TRBV7-3 and J usage is TRBJ1-2, with a possible D match to TRBD1 (5 bases). The germline V gene encodes CDR1 SGHTA and CDR2 FQGTGA. The CDR3 runs to 13 residues. The V end lost 5 bases, the J end lost 7 bases, and 14 bases lay between the germline ends. For the CDR3, the DNA is TGTGCCAGCAGCCCGGGGAGGGGAACTGGCTACACCTTC. This translates into CASSPGRGTGYTF.

The V gene is TRBV15, the J gene TRBJ2-3; TRBD1 aligns across 10 bases. The CDR3 contains 12 residues. Germline CDR1 reads LNHNV; CDR2 reads YYDKDF (reference sequence). V shed 8 bases and J 6 bases; nucleotides not matched to a gene: 2. The CDR3 coding sequence is TGTGCCACCGGGACAGGGGCCGATACGCAGTATTTT. This encodes CATGTGADTQYF.

There are many counts of this clonotype. The chain links TRBV6-1 to TRBJ1-1, with 8 bases matching TRBD1. This CDR3 has 14 residues. V shed 3 bases and J 3 bases; nucleotides not matched to a gene: 3. Germline CDR1 MNHNS, CDR2 SASEGT. As DNA, the CDR3 is TGTGCCAGCAGTGAGACAGGGGTCGACACTGAAGCTTTCTTT. It is translated as CASSETGVDTEAFF.